A selection of T cell receptor beta chains follows, all from one sample in a study of T cell changes during pregnancy in multiple sclerosis. Sequenced by immunoSEQ multiplex PCR; TCRdb stores in-frame clones only, minus some. The sample carries about 36,000 clones, roughly 93% recorded once. Sample: CD4+ T cells from peripheral blood mononuclear cells, taken in the first trimester of pregnancy. All receptors derive from a female donor with multiple sclerosis, enrolled in a pregnancy study. CDR3s include the opening cysteine and the closing phenylalanine or tryptophan. The D gene is left open where the match is weak.

v_call	d_call	cdr3_aa
TRBV28	.	CASSSERQRASYEQYF
TRBV11-2	.	CASSLDRYYGYTF
TRBV18	.	CASSTMPPRAQSYEQYF
TRBV13	TRBD1	CASSLGDRPHSPLHF
TRBV29-1	TRBD2	CSLRLAGGTDTQYF
TRBV19	.	CASSIESGAYEQYF
TRBV9	TRBD2	CASSVAPGLAGDSEDTQYF
TRBV4-2	TRBD2	CASSQDPVREGPDTQYF
TRBV28	.	CASREGGLGEKLFF
TRBV5-1	TRBD2	CASSLPGLAMDEQFF
TRBV7-9	.	CASSPEGRTGELFF
TRBV30	TRBD1	CAWSGDRGRDDQPQHF
TRBV10-3	TRBD1	CAISTSRDSYGYTF
TRBV4-2	TRBD2	CASSQDPGGGVSGANVLTF
TRBV2	.	CASSDQGQGQETQYF
TRBV30	.	CAWSDRVYEQYF
TRBV18	.	CASSPPNRGNNEQYF
TRBV11-3	TRBD1	CASSPGQGGDTQYF
TRBV2	.	CASTREGGGQETQYF
TRBV19	.	CASSPGHTGNTIYF
TRBV7-2	.	CASSLAGGRETQYF
TRBV27	.	CASSPTGRSGETQYF
TRBV7-2	.	CASSSRLRDYNEQFF
TRBV15	.	CATSRHSGVDEQYF
TRBV7-2	.	CASSLGHGNTIYF
TRBV7-3	.	CASSPTGSPNYGYTF
TRBV2	TRBD1	CASSELDRVGLRGYTF
TRBV15	.	CATSSLQDYNEQFF
TRBV7-6	TRBD1	CASSLGQGAQETQYF
TRBV5-1	.	CASRRDTHSGNTIYF
TRBV29-1	.	CSVAGTNTGELFF
TRBV7-8	TRBD2	CASSLALAGLHNEQFF
TRBV18	TRBD1	CASSPGQGLYSNQPQHF
TRBV29-1	TRBD2	CSVDRTSGTTRTYNEQFF
TRBV28	TRBD2	CASSSLRLAGYNEQFF
TRBV6-5	.	CASSRKVWGHNEQFF
TRBV28	TRBD1	CASSLQGAQAFF
TRBV5-8	.	CASCDRVLSAFGAFF
TRBV5-8	.	CASRGPATRAKNIQYF